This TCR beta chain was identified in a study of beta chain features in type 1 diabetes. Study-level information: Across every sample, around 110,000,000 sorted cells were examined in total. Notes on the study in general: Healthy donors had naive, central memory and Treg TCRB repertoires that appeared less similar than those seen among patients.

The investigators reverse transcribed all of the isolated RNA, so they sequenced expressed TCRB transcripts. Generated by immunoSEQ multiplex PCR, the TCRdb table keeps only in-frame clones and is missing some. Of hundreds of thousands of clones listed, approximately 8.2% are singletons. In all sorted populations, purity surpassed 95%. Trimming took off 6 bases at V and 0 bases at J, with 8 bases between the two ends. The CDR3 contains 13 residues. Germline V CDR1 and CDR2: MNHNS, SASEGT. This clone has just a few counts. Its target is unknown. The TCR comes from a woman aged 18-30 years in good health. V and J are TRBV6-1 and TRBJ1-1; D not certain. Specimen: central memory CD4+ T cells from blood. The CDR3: CASRRVMNTEAFF. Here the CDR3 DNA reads TGTGCCAGCAGAAGGGTTATGAACACTGAAGCTTTCTTT.